These 9 T cell receptor beta chains were sequenced from one sample in a study of naive and memory T cell subsets. An equimolar mix of two oligonucleotides served as the beta constant-region primer for TRBC1 and TRBC2. TCRdb ran MiXCR on the UMI-ligation and nested PCR reads and lists one entry per CDR3 protein. The sample lists tens of thousands of distinct CDR3 sequences, about 6.5% occurring once. The sequencing input was central memory CD4+ T cells from blood. The source is a human donor in good health.

A few counts support this clonotype. This rearrangement joins TRBV2 to TRBJ2-1; 9 bases are shared with TRBD1. CDR1 is SNHLY and CDR2 is FYNNEI in the germline V gene. This CDR3 comprises 15 residues. J gave up 7 bases and V 4 bases, and 8 bases lay outside the gene matches. The CDR3 DNA follows: TGTGCCAGCAGTGTGATGGGACAGGGCTCAAATGAGCAGTTCTTC. It encodes CASSVMGQGSNEQFF.

The DNA for the CDR3 is TGTGCCAGCAGCTTTGGGACAGGGCTAGGAGGCTACACCTTC. Translating it yields CASSFGTGLGGYTF. The chain is built from TRBV7-2 and TRBJ1-2, with 9 bases fitting TRBD1. The CDR3 is 14 residues long. Germline V gene lookup returns CDR1 SGHTA and CDR2 FQGNSA. The V and J ends lost 3 bases and 8 bases, in that order; junction bases with no gene match: 7.

This clonotype was counted many times. V gene TRBV7-3 combines with J gene TRBJ1-1; D uncertain. The CDR3 has 12 amino acids. The V gene's germline CDR1 is SGHTA and CDR2 FQGTGA. The V end lost 2 bases, the J end lost 9 bases, and 10 bases lay between the germline ends. The CDR3 sequence: CASSLEGTKAFF. The CDR3 DNA follows: TGTGCCAGCAGCTTAGAGGGTACCAAAGCTTTCTTT. The variable domain in full, completed from reference TRBV7-3 and TRBJ1-1, reads GAGVSQTPSNKVTEKGKYVELRCDPISGHTALYWYRQSLGQGPEFLIYFQGTGAADDSGLPNDRFFAVRPEGSVSTLKIQRTERGDSAVYLCASSLEGTKAFFGQGTRLTVV.

This clonotype was picked up many times. The chain employs TRBV7-2 and TRBJ1-2, with 7 nucleotides matching TRBD1. V was pared by 8 bases and J by 4 bases, with 7 bases of the junction left unmatched. The CDR3 runs to 13 residues. From germline, CDR1 is SGHTA and CDR2 FQGNSA. The CDR3 loop is CASRQGGRYGYTF. As DNA, the CDR3 is TGTGCCAGCCGGCAGGGGGGACGCTATGGCTACACCTTC.

This clonotype was found a few times. This chain uses TRBV7-9 with TRBJ2-3, with 9 bases matching TRBD2. CDR1 and CDR2 (germline): SEHNR, FQNEAQ (reference sequence). The CDR3 loop spans 17 amino acids. The junction had 10 bases not matched to a gene; V was cut back by 5 bases and J by 1 base. The CDR3 spells CASSPGGGAVGTDTQYF. CDR3 bases: TGTGCCAGCAGCCCAGGCGGGGGGGCTGTGGGCACAGATACGCAGTATTTT.

This clonotype was counted many times. V is TRBV12-3 or TRBV12-4 and J is TRBJ2-7; 7 bases fit TRBD2. V lost 6 bases, J lost 2 bases, and 4 bases stayed unmatched. The CDR3 is 13 residues long. The DNA of the CDR3 is TGTGCCAGCAGCCCGGGAGGTCCCTACGAGCAGTACTTC. This sequence encodes CASSPGGPYEQYF.

This clonotype appeared many times. The chain recombines TRBV16 with TRBJ1-1, with TRBD1 matching 9 bases. V dropped 2 bases and J dropped 4; count of bases not matched to a gene: 5. Germline V gene data show CDR1 as KGHSY and CDR2 as FQNENV. This CDR3 is 15 amino acids long. CDR3 in amino acids: CASSQRQGVGTEAFF. The DNA for the CDR3 is TGTGCCAGCAGCCAAAGACAGGGGGTTGGCACTGAAGCTTTCTTT.

This clonotype was recorded at least ten times. The V call is TRBV12-3 or TRBV12-4, the J call TRBJ1-4; 9 bases map to TRBD1. The length of the CDR3 is 14 residues. V gave up 6 bases and J gave up 8 bases; unmatched junction bases: 7. The CDR3, as DNA: TGTGCCAGCAGCCCCCGGGACAGGGTCGAAAAACTGTTTTTT. Translated: CASSPRDRVEKLFF.

This clonotype was detected many times. The V call is TRBV7-2, the J call TRBJ1-3; no reliable D call. Germline V gives CDR1 SGHTA, CDR2 FQGNSA. Between the trimmed V and J ends, which lost 2 bases and 0 bases, there was a span of 8 bases. CDR3 length: 15 residues. The CDR3 nucleotides are TGTGCCAGCAGCTTAACCCCAAACTCTGGAAACACCATATATTTT. It specifies CASSLTPNSGNTIYF.